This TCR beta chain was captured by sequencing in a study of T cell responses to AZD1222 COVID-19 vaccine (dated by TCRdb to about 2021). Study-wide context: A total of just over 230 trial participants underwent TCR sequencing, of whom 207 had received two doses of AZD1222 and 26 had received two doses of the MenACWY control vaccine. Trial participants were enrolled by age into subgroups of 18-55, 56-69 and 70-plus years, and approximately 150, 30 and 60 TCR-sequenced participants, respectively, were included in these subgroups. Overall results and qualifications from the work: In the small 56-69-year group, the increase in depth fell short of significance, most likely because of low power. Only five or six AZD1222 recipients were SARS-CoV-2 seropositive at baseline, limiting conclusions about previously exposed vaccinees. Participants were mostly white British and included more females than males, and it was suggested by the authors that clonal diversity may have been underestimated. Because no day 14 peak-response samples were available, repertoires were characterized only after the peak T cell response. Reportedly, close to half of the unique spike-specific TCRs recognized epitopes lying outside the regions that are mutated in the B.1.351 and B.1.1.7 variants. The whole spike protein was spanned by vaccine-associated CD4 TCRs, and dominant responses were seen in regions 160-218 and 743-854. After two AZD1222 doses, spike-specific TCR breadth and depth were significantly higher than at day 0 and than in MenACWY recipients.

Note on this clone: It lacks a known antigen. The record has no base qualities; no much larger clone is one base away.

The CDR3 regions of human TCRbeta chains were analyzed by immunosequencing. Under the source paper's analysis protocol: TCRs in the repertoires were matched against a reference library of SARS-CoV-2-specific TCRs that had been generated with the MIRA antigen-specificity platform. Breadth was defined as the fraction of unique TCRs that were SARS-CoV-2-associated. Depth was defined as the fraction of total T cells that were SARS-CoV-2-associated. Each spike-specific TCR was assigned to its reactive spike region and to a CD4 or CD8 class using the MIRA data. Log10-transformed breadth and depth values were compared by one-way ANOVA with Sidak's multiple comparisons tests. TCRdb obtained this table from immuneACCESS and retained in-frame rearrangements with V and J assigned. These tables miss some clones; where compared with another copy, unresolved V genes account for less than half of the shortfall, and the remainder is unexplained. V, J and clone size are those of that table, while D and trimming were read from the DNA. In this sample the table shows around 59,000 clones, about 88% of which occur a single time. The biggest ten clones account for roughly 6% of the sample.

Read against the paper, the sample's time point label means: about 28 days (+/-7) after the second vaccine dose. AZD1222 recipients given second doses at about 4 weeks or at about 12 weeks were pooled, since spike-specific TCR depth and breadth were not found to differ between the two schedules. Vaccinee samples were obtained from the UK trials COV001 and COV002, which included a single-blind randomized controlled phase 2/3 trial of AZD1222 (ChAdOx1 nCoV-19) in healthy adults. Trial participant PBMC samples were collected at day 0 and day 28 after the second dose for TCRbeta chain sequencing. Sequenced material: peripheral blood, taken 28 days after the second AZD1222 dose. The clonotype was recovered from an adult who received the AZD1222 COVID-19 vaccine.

CDR3 reads: CASSRGTSESYEQYF. Here is the DNA: TGTGCCAGCAGCCGAGGGACCAGCGAATCCTACGAGCAGTACTTC. The chain uses TRBV7-8 and TRBJ2-7; the D call is possibly TRBD1 or TRBD2, each sharing 5 bases. Reading the germline V gene gives CDR1 SGHVS and CDR2 FQNEAQ. V and J lose 5 bases and 1 base, and a span of 15 bases separates them. Spanning cysteine to phenylalanine, the CDR3 consists of 15 amino acids. Kept here is only the CDR3 DNA, which spans 45 bases and is read in frame from base 1.